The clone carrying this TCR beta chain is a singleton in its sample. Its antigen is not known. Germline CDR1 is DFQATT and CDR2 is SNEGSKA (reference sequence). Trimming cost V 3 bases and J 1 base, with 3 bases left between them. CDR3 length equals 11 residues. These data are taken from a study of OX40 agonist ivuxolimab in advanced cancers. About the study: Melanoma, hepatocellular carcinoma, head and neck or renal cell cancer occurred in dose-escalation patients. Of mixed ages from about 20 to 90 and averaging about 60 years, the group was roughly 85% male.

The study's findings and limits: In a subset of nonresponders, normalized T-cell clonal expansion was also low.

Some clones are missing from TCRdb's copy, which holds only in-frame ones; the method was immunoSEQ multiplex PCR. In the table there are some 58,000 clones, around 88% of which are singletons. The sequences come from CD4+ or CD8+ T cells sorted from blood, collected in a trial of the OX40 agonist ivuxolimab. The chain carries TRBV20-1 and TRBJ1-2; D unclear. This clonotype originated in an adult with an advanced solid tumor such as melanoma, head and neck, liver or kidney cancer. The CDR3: CSARINYGYTF. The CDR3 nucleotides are TGCAGTGCTAGGATTAACTATGGCTACACCTTC.